This is a list of T cell receptor beta chains from one sample in a study of T cells in Graves' hyperthyroidism and ophthalmopathy. MiXCR, run by TCRdb on the multiplex PCR reads, gives a single entry per CDR3 protein. Of roughly 290,000 distinct CDR3 sequences listed, 17% are singletons. The specimen was blood. These receptors all stem from a woman aged 55-70 years with Graves' ophthalmopathy. Both conserved end residues are part of each CDR3. The order of the fields is clone size, V gene, D gene, J gene, CDR3 DNA, CDR3 protein. D genes are given only for firm matches. Clone size is not always given. Where it is, it says once, few, many or a class for expanded clones.

few	TRBV20-1	.	TRBJ1-6	TGCAGTGCTAGCGGGGGGGGGGGGGATTCACCCCTCCACTTT	CSASGGGGDSPLHF
.	TRBV10-1	TRBD1	TRBJ2-5	TGCGCCAGCAGCCGGACAGGGTCACAGGAGACCCAGTACTTC	CASSRTGSQETQYF
few	TRBV29-1	.	TRBJ1-4	TGCAGCGTTGAAGGGGACCTTAATGAAAAACTGTTTTTT	CSVEGDLNEKLFF
.	TRBV5-1	.	TRBJ1-6	TGCGCCAGCAGCTTGGTGAACGGAGAGAATAATTCACCCCTCCACTTT	CASSLVNGENNSPLHF
few	TRBV19	.	TRBJ2-1	TGTGCCAGTAGCGGGGCCTACAATGAGCAGTTCTTC	CASSGAYNEQFF
few	TRBV20-1	TRBD1	TRBJ1-5	TGCGGAACCGGGACAGGGGCAATTAGCAATCAGCCCCAGCATTTT	CGTGTGAISNQPQHF
many	TRBV10-3	.	TRBJ1-3	TGTGCCATCAGTGAGCGGGGGGCAAGTACTGGAAACACCATATATTTT	CAISERGASTGNTIYF
.	TRBV28	TRBD1	TRBJ1-1	TGTGCCAGCCAGGGGGGATCCCTGAACACTGAAGCTTTCTTT	CASQGGSLNTEAFF
many	TRBV20-1	TRBD1	TRBJ2-7	TGCAGTGCTAGAGCACAGGGGGTGTTTTACGAGCAGTACTTC	CSARAQGVFYEQYF
many	TRBV3-1	TRBD1	TRBJ2-1	TGTGCCAGCAGCCAAGCCCAGGGGGCGAATGAGCAGTTCTTC	CASSQAQGANEQFF
.	TRBV11-2	TRBD1	TRBJ1-6	TGTGCCAGCAGCTTAGAGACAGGGTTGGTTTTAACACCCCTCCACTTT	CASSLETGLVLTPLHF
.	TRBV10-2	.	TRBJ1-5	TGCGCCAGTGCTGTAAGACAGAGTGATCAGCCCCAGCATTTT	CASAVRQSDQPQHF
many	TRBV5-5	.	TRBJ1-1	TGTGCCAGCAGCTTGGTAACGGGGGTGAACACTGAAGCTTTCTTT	CASSLVTGVNTEAFF
.	TRBV7-9	.	TRBJ1-6	TGTGCCAGCAGCTTATCGTTGGGAGGGGATTCACCCCTCCACTTT	CASSLSLGGDSPLHF
many	TRBV2	.	TRBJ1-2	TGTGCCAGCAGTGAATCGGTCTACTATGGCTACACCTTC	CASSESVYYGYTF
many	TRBV5-1	.	TRBJ1-1	TGCGCCAGCAGCTACAGCAAGGAATTTGAAGCTTTCTTT	CASSYSKEFEAFF
many	TRBV27	TRBD2	TRBJ2-7	TGTGCCAGCAGCCCGGGACTACCCAACGAGCAGTACTTC	CASSPGLPNEQYF
few	TRBV20-1	TRBD2	TRBJ2-7	TGCAGTGCTAGGGGCCGGGACTACAGTTACGAGCAGTACTTC	CSARGRDYSYEQYF
few	TRBV20-1	.	TRBJ2-7	TGCAGTGCTATCCGGGACAAACCCTACGAGCAGTACTTC	CSAIRDKPYEQYF
few	TRBV5-1	TRBD1	TRBJ2-3	TGCGCCAGCAGCCCGGGACAGTCCTTAGATACGCAGTATTTT	CASSPGQSLDTQYF
.	TRBV12-5	TRBD2	TRBJ2-1	TGTGCTAGTGGTTTGGCCCCCTCGGGCGGGAGAACCAATGAGCAGTTCTTC	CASGLAPSGGRTNEQFF
many	TRBV20-1	TRBD1	TRBJ2-7	TGCAGTGCTAGCGGGGACAGCTACGAGCAGTACTTC	CSASGDSYEQYF
many	TRBV18	.	TRBJ1-1	TGTGCCAGCTCACCAGGACAAGGGATAACTGAAGCTTTCTTT	CASSPGQGITEAFF
many	TRBV6-2/TRBV6-3	.	TRBJ2-7	TGTGCCACCTCGCCAAGGGACGGCATAGTTCGGTACGAGCAGTACTTC	CATSPRDGIVRYEQYF